Listed below are T cell receptor beta chains from one sample, sequenced in a study of neurological immune-mediated disorders. TCRdb itself ran the 5' RACE reads through MiXCR, one entry per CDR3 protein. This sample has about 57,000 distinct CDR3 sequences; approximately 12% occur once, and the top ten carry about 6.6%. The specimen sequenced was PBMCs. Receptors originate from a male donor with HTLV-1-associated myelopathy (HAM/TSP). Each CDR3 is given with its conserved first and last residue. The order of the fields is J gene, V gene, D gene, clone size, CDR3 protein, CDR3 DNA. D genes are given only for firm matches. Clone size is shown for a subset of rows, as once, few, many or a class of expanded clone.

j_call: TRBJ2-5; v_call: TRBV4-3; d_call: TRBD2; clone_size: many; cdr3_aa: CASSQRVVSGGSQETQYF; cdr3_nt: TGCGCCAGCAGCCAAAGGGTAGTCAGCGGGGGGTCCCAAGAGACCCAGTACTTC
j_call: TRBJ1-2; v_call: TRBV5-1; d_call: TRBD1; clone_size: many; cdr3_aa: CASSPGTANYGYTF; cdr3_nt: TGCGCCAGCAGCCCTGGGACAGCTAACTATGGCTACACCTTC
j_call: TRBJ1-1; v_call: TRBV18; d_call: -; clone_size: many; cdr3_aa: CASSPQPGPMNTEAFF; cdr3_nt: TGTGCCAGCTCACCACAGCCCGGGCCTATGAACACTGAAGCTTTCTTT
j_call: TRBJ2-5; v_call: TRBV20-1; d_call: TRBD2; clone_size: many; cdr3_aa: CSATPGLAGAQETQYF; cdr3_nt: TGCAGTGCCACGCCCGGACTAGCGGGTGCCCAAGAGACCCAGTACTTC
j_call: TRBJ2-7; v_call: TRBV20-1; d_call: -; clone_size: many; cdr3_aa: CSARDDRRDEQYF; cdr3_nt: TGCAGTGCTAGAGATGACAGGCGGGACGAGCAGTACTTC
j_call: TRBJ2-1; v_call: TRBV20-1; d_call: -; clone_size: many; cdr3_aa: CSARVGANEQFF; cdr3_nt: TGCAGTGCTAGAGTGGGGGCGAATGAGCAGTTCTTC
j_call: TRBJ2-1; v_call: TRBV25-1; d_call: -; clone_size: many; cdr3_aa: CASSVQGGDEQFF; cdr3_nt: TGTGCCAGCAGTGTCCAGGGAGGCGATGAGCAGTTCTTC
j_call: TRBJ1-3; v_call: TRBV7-9; d_call: -; clone_size: many; cdr3_aa: CASTRSSGNTIYF; cdr3_nt: TGTGCCAGCACCAGGAGCTCTGGAAACACCATATATTTT
j_call: TRBJ2-1; v_call: TRBV29-1; d_call: TRBD2; clone_size: many; cdr3_aa: CSVEGVVGGAVHSEQFF; cdr3_nt: TGCAGCGTTGAAGGGGTTGTCGGGGGGGCGGTTCACAGTGAGCAGTTCTTC
j_call: TRBJ2-3; v_call: TRBV9; d_call: -; clone_size: many; cdr3_aa: CASSVEGWDTQYF; cdr3_nt: TGTGCCAGCAGCGTAGAAGGGTGGGATACGCAGTATTTT
j_call: TRBJ2-7; v_call: TRBV6-5; d_call: TRBD1; clone_size: many; cdr3_aa: CASSYSGGHEQYF; cdr3_nt: TGTGCCAGCAGTTACTCAGGGGGCCACGAGCAGTACTTC
j_call: TRBJ2-4; v_call: TRBV5-1; d_call: -; clone_size: many; cdr3_aa: CASSLQGRQNIQYF; cdr3_nt: TGCGCCAGCAGCTTACAGGGCAGGCAAAACATTCAGTACTTC
j_call: TRBJ2-5; v_call: TRBV28; d_call: -; clone_size: many; cdr3_aa: CASSLYRNQETQYF; cdr3_nt: TGTGCCAGCAGTTTGTACAGAAACCAAGAGACCCAGTACTTC
j_call: TRBJ2-2; v_call: TRBV29-1; d_call: -; clone_size: many; cdr3_aa: CSYRTGENTGELFF; cdr3_nt: TGCAGCTATCGTACGGGGGAGAACACCGGGGAGCTGTTTTTT
j_call: TRBJ2-1; v_call: TRBV29-1; d_call: -; clone_size: few; cdr3_aa: CSVGFKGDYNEQFF; cdr3_nt: TGCAGCGTTGGTTTTAAGGGGGACTACAATGAGCAGTTCTTC
j_call: TRBJ2-7; v_call: TRBV7-2; d_call: -; clone_size: many; cdr3_aa: CASSLAGQTKGTYF; cdr3_nt: TGTGCCAGCAGCCTCGCGGGGCAGACGAAGGGCACTTACTTC
j_call: TRBJ2-7; v_call: TRBV15; d_call: -; clone_size: many; cdr3_aa: CATSREGHEQYF; cdr3_nt: TGTGCCACCAGCAGAGAGGGGCACGAGCAGTACTTC
j_call: TRBJ2-2; v_call: TRBV7-9; d_call: -; clone_size: few; cdr3_aa: CASTLLSTATGELFF; cdr3_nt: TGTGCCAGCACCCTCTTGTCCACGGCCACCGGGGAGCTGTTTTTT
j_call: TRBJ2-7; v_call: TRBV6-5; d_call: TRBD1; clone_size: many; cdr3_aa: CASRRTGTGAYEQYF; cdr3_nt: TGTGCCAGCCGGAGAACCGGGACAGGGGCCTACGAGCAGTACTTC
j_call: TRBJ2-3; v_call: TRBV20-1; d_call: -; clone_size: many; cdr3_aa: CSAAQNTQYF; cdr3_nt: TGCAGTGCCGCTCAAAATACGCAGTATTTT
j_call: TRBJ1-1; v_call: TRBV12-3/TRBV12-4; d_call: -; clone_size: many; cdr3_aa: CASSLIGDTEAFF; cdr3_nt: TGTGCCAGCAGTTTGATAGGGGACACTGAAGCTTTCTTT
j_call: TRBJ1-2; v_call: TRBV7-6; d_call: TRBD1; clone_size: few; cdr3_aa: CASSLQEQGGYGYTF; cdr3_nt: TGTGCCAGCAGCTTGCAGGAACAGGGGGGCTATGGCTACACCTTC
j_call: TRBJ1-1; v_call: TRBV6-2/TRBV6-3; d_call: -; clone_size: many; cdr3_aa: CASRRGPEAFF; cdr3_nt: TGTGCCAGCAGGAGGGGCCCTGAAGCTTTCTTT
j_call: TRBJ1-5; v_call: TRBV7-2; d_call: -; clone_size: many; cdr3_aa: CASSLGMYDQPQHF; cdr3_nt: TGTGCCAGCAGCTTAGGGATGTACGATCAGCCCCAGCATTTT
j_call: TRBJ2-5; v_call: TRBV3-1; d_call: -; clone_size: many; cdr3_aa: CASSQEGTKTQYF; cdr3_nt: TGTGCCAGCAGCCAAGAAGGGACGAAGACCCAGTACTTC
j_call: TRBJ2-5; v_call: TRBV7-2; d_call: TRBD2; clone_size: many; cdr3_aa: CASSSLAGDMGTQYF; cdr3_nt: TGTGCCAGCAGCTCTCTAGCGGGGGATATGGGGACCCAGTACTTC
j_call: TRBJ2-1; v_call: TRBV20-1; d_call: -; clone_size: many; cdr3_aa: CSASPPRGEQFF; cdr3_nt: TGCAGTGCTAGCCCTCCACGCGGTGAGCAGTTCTTC
j_call: TRBJ2-5; v_call: TRBV18; d_call: -; clone_size: -; cdr3_aa: CASSPPGRVQETQYF; cdr3_nt: TGTGCCAGCTCACCACCGGGAAGGGTCCAAGAGACCCAGTACTTC
j_call: TRBJ1-5; v_call: TRBV28; d_call: TRBD1; clone_size: -; cdr3_aa: CASSARQGSYINQPQHF; cdr3_nt: TGTGCCAGCAGCGCCCGACAGGGCTCCTATATCAATCAGCCCCAGCATTTT
j_call: TRBJ2-7; v_call: TRBV3-1; d_call: TRBD1; clone_size: few; cdr3_aa: CASRDSWGEQYF; cdr3_nt: TGTGCCAGTAGGGACAGTTGGGGCGAGCAGTACTTC
j_call: TRBJ2-7; v_call: TRBV20-1; d_call: -; clone_size: many; cdr3_aa: CSAPHQAGHEQYF; cdr3_nt: TGCAGTGCCCCCCACCAGGCGGGCCACGAGCAGTACTTC
j_call: TRBJ2-3; v_call: TRBV5-1; d_call: -; clone_size: few; cdr3_aa: CASSKQGLNTDTQYF; cdr3_nt: TGCGCCAGCAGCAAGCAGGGTCTTAACACAGATACGCAGTATTTT
j_call: TRBJ2-3; v_call: TRBV5-1; d_call: -; clone_size: many; cdr3_aa: CASSLVGRSTDTQYF; cdr3_nt: TGCGCCAGCAGCTTGGTAGGCAGGAGCACAGATACGCAGTATTTT
j_call: TRBJ2-3; v_call: TRBV10-3; d_call: -; clone_size: -; cdr3_aa: CAIRGTALTDTQYF; cdr3_nt: TGTGCCATCAGGGGGACGGCGCTCACAGATACGCAGTATTTT
j_call: TRBJ2-3; v_call: TRBV20-1; d_call: -; clone_size: many; cdr3_aa: CSARVTGTGDTQYF; cdr3_nt: TGCAGTGCTAGAGTCACCGGGACTGGAGATACGCAGTATTTT
j_call: TRBJ2-1; v_call: TRBV18; d_call: -; clone_size: many; cdr3_aa: CASSPATGSEGQFF; cdr3_nt: TGTGCCAGCTCACCCGCGACAGGCTCCGAGGGGCAGTTCTTC
j_call: TRBJ1-5; v_call: TRBV5-6; d_call: -; clone_size: many; cdr3_aa: CASSLGTEQRPQHF; cdr3_nt: TGTGCCAGCAGCCTAGGGACGGAGCAGAGGCCCCAGCATTTT
j_call: TRBJ1-5; v_call: TRBV10-3; d_call: -; clone_size: many; cdr3_aa: CAISGAPGTSNQPQHF; cdr3_nt: TGTGCCATCAGTGGCGCCCCAGGGACTAGCAATCAGCCCCAGCATTTT
j_call: TRBJ1-1; v_call: TRBV29-1; d_call: -; clone_size: many; cdr3_aa: CSVKNTEAFF; cdr3_nt: TGCAGCGTCAAGAACACTGAAGCTTTCTTT
j_call: TRBJ1-5; v_call: TRBV7-2; d_call: -; clone_size: many; cdr3_aa: CASSPPGQPQHF; cdr3_nt: TGTGCCAGCAGCCCCCCCGGGCAGCCCCAGCATTTT
j_call: TRBJ2-6; v_call: TRBV25-1; d_call: -; clone_size: -; cdr3_aa: CDSSDTLYGANVLTF; cdr3_nt: TGTGACAGCAGTGATACCCTATACGGGGCCAACGTCCTGACTTTC
j_call: TRBJ1-4; v_call: TRBV5-1; d_call: -; clone_size: many; cdr3_aa: CASSLQAQATNEKLFF; cdr3_nt: TGCGCCAGCAGCCTTCAAGCACAGGCAACTAATGAAAAACTGTTTTTT
j_call: TRBJ1-6; v_call: TRBV10-3; d_call: -; clone_size: many; cdr3_aa: CAISESAGDSSPLHF; cdr3_nt: TGTGCCATCAGTGAGTCGGCAGGGGATAGTTCACCCCTCCACTTT
j_call: TRBJ1-5; v_call: TRBV5-1; d_call: -; clone_size: many; cdr3_aa: CASSLDDSNQPQHF; cdr3_nt: TGCGCCAGCAGCTTGGACGATAGCAATCAGCCCCAGCATTTT
j_call: TRBJ1-1; v_call: TRBV6-6; d_call: -; clone_size: many; cdr3_aa: CATQVNTEAFF; cdr3_nt: TGTGCCACACAGGTGAACACTGAAGCTTTCTTT